One sample yielded the 19 T cell receptor beta chains listed below, sequenced in a study of cytomegalovirus exposure and HLA in healthy donors (dated by TCRdb to between 2016 and 2019). Library method: the immunoSEQ multiplex PCR assay. The multiplex PCR relied on a mix of 60 forward primers for TCR Vbeta segments and 13 reverse primers for TCR Jbeta segments. TCRdb took this table from immuneACCESS and kept in-frame rearrangements with V and J called. Such tables lack part of the clones; where checked against another copy, unresolved V genes explain under half of the gap, and the rest is unexplained. The table for this sample lists roughly 250,000 clones; 80% of them were counted only once. The ten largest clones take up less than 0.4% of the sample. Sequencing was carried out using PBMCs. These receptors came from a girl aged 2 to 10 in good health and CMV-seronegative.

The chain employs TRBV7-6 and TRBJ2-1, with D perhaps matching TRBD2 (6 bases). The V end lost 2 bases, the J end lost 8 bases, and 16 bases lay between the germline ends. This CDR3 spans 15 amino acids. The germline gives CDR1 SGHVS, CDR2 FNYEAQ. Here the CDR3 DNA reads TGTGCCAGCAGCTTACGTGGAGGGAAGAGTGATGAGCAGTTCTTC. This encodes CASSLRGGKSDEQFF.

This clone was counted a few times. J is TRBJ2-5 and V is TRBV25-1; 13 positions match TRBD2. This CDR3 has 18 residues. Losses at the gene ends were 5 bases for V and 7 bases for J; bases not matched to a gene: 16. Germline V gene lookup returns CDR1 MGHDK and CDR2 SYGVNS. CDR3 in DNA: TGTGCCAGCAGTTTTTCTCCGGGACTAGCGGGAAGAGGTGGGACCCAGTACTTC. This sequence encodes CASSFSPGLAGRGGTQYF.

As concerns this clone: Different DNA sequences within this sample yield the same CDR3. This chain joins TRBV6-1 and TRBJ2-7, with 7 bases aligning to TRBD2. CDR3 size: 16 residues. Germline V gives CDR1 MNHNS, CDR2 SASEGT. The V and J ends lost 4 bases and 6 bases, in that order; junction bases with no gene match: 15. As DNA, the CDR3 is TGTGCCAGCAGTGTACTACTCGGGGCTAGCGGTCTCGAGCAGTACTTC. It specifies CASSVLLGASGLEQYF.

J is TRBJ2-1 and V is TRBV5-5; D uncertain. The CDR3 totals 13 residues. The germline CDR1 and CDR2 sequences are SGHKS and YYEKEE (reference sequence). V was shortened by 2 bases and J by 5 bases, with 8 bases between the two germline ends. CDR3 DNA sequence: TGTGCCAGCAGCTTAAGACAAAACAATGAGCAGTTCTTC. The encoded protein is CASSLRQNNEQFF.

The rearrangement links TRBV28 to TRBJ1-4, with 7 bases identical to TRBD1. V was pared by 6 bases and J by 8 bases, with 9 bases of the junction left unmatched. The CDR3 is made up of 14 amino acids. Germline V lookup: CDR1 MDHEN, CDR2 SYDVKM. CDR3 DNA sequence: TGTGCCAGCAGATCGGGACAGTTTGTGGAAAAACTGTTTTTT. Amino acids: CASRSGQFVEKLFF.

This rearrangement joins TRBV7-2 to TRBJ2-2; a possible D gene is TRBD1 (5 bases). This CDR3 has 15 residues. The V gene lost 3 bases and the J gene lost 2 bases, with 10 bases spanning the gap. Germline V gene data show CDR1 as SGHTA and CDR2 as FQGNSA. CDR3 DNA: TGTGCCAGCAGCTTCGTGACAGATAACACCGGGGAGCTGTTTTTT. This encodes CASSFVTDNTGELFF.

The V and J genes are TRBV20-1 and TRBJ2-1, with no clear D. Germline V gives CDR1 DFQATT, CDR2 SNEGSKA (reference sequence). This CDR3 has 11 amino acids. V lost 2 bases and J 5 bases, leaving 4 bases between the germline ends. The CDR3 DNA reads TGCAGTGCTAGATTCGACAATGAGCAGTTCTTC. It codes for CSARFDNEQFF.

The gene calls are TRBV11-1 and TRBJ1-1; D remains ambiguous. Trimming took 2 bases from V and 1 from J, leaving 11 bases between them. The CDR3 is 15 amino acids. Per germline, CDR1 SGHAT and CDR2 FQDESV (reference sequence). The CDR3 region has the DNA TGTGCCAGCAGCTTAAGTCTCCGGGGGAACACTGAAGCTTTCTTT. Translating it yields CASSLSLRGNTEAFF.

This clone was recorded only once. V usage is TRBV5-1 and J usage is TRBJ2-5; 11 bases line up with TRBD2. CDR3 length: 16 amino acids. The V segment lost 3 bases and the J segment 1 base; nucleotides outside the gene matches: 5. Germline V gives CDR1 SGHRS, CDR2 YFSETQ. CDR3 DNA: TGCGCCAGCAGCTCCGGGACTAGCGGCCTCCAAGAGACCCAGTACTTC. It is translated as CASSSGTSGLQETQYF.

V is TRBV5-1 and J is TRBJ1-3; 9 nucleotides line up with TRBD1. J gave up 0 bases and V 4 bases, and 20 bases lay outside the gene matches. The germline CDR1 and CDR2 sequences are SGHRS and YFSETQ. The CDR3 is 21 amino acids. In DNA form, the CDR3 reads TGCGCCAGCAGCGGCCGTCCGGACAGGGGCAAAGCAGGGTCCTCTGGAAACACCATATATTTT. As protein: CASSGRPDRGKAGSSGNTIYF.

CDR3 sequence: CASSYKTEGYEQYF. Written as DNA, the CDR3 is TGTGCCAGCAGTTACAAGACCGAGGGATACGAGCAGTACTTC. The chain recombines TRBV6-5 with TRBJ2-7, with a weak D call TRBD2 (5 bases). CDR1 and CDR2 from the germline V gene are MNHEY and SVGAGI. The CDR3 is 14 amino acids. V was cut by 2 bases and J by 4 bases, with 12 bases left in between.

V gene TRBV27 combines with J gene TRBJ1-4, with 8 nucleotides matching TRBD1. The length of the CDR3 is 17 residues. CDR1 is MNHEY and CDR2 is SMNVEV in the germline V gene (reference sequence). Unmatched junction bases numbered 11, after V lost 4 bases and J lost 4 bases. The CDR3 coding sequence is TGTGCCAGCAGTTCGAGTCCTGAACAGGGGGTTAATGAAAAACTGTTTTTT. Translation gives CASSSSPEQGVNEKLFF.

This clone was seen a few times. This chain uses TRBV9 with TRBJ2-1; D is ambiguous. This CDR3 has 13 residues. Germline CDR1 and CDR2: SGDLS and YYNGEE. V dropped 0 bases and J dropped 3 bases, with 4 bases sitting between them. CDR3 bases: TGTGCCAGCAGCGTAGACTACTACAATGAGCAGTTCTTC. Encoded protein: CASSVDYYNEQFF. The entire variable domain, with the rest obtained from reference TRBV9 and TRBJ2-1, is as follows: DSGVTQTPKHLITATGQRVTLRCSPRSGDLSVYWYQQSLDQGLQFLIQYYNGEERAKGNILERFSAQQFPDLHSELNLSSLELGDSALYFCASSVDYYNEQFFGPGTRLTVL.

The chain couples TRBV28 to TRBJ2-5; no reliable D call. The CDR3 has 13 residues. Germline CDR1 and CDR2: MDHEN and SYDVKM. V lost 3 bases and J lost 1, with 6 bases in between. The CDR3 sequence is CASSFYSQETQYF. CDR3 bases: TGTGCCAGCAGTTTCTACAGCCAAGAGACCCAGTACTTC.

V and J are TRBV7-9 and TRBJ2-5; the match to TRBD2 covers 12 bases. The V gene's germline CDR1 is SEHNR and CDR2 FQNEAQ (reference sequence). V was pared by 5 bases and J by 5 bases, with 9 bases of the junction left unmatched. The CDR3 runs to 16 residues. The CDR3 sequence is CASSQRTSGMGETQYF. In DNA, the CDR3 is TGTGCCAGCAGCCAAAGGACTAGCGGGATGGGGGAGACCCAGTACTTC.

The CDR3 region has the DNA TGTGCCAGTACCTCGGGGGACGCCTACAATGAGCAGTTCTTC. Protein product: CASTSGDAYNEQFF. The chain employs TRBV9 and TRBJ2-1, with a possible D match to TRBD2 (6 bases). With 8 bases removed from V and 2 bases from J, the gap between germline ends came to 14 bases. The CDR3 has 14 amino acids. Germline CDR1 and CDR2: SGDLS and YYNGEE.

V and J are TRBV4-1 and TRBJ2-7, with D possibly being TRBD1 (5 bases). Trimming shortened V by 1 base and J by 3 bases, and 10 bases separated the two germline ends. This CDR3 is built from 14 residues. Germline lookup yields CDR1 MGHRA and CDR2 YSYEKL. CDR3 sequence reads: CASSQVRQGYEQYF. In DNA, the CDR3 is TGCGCCAGCAGCCAAGTCCGGCAGGGCTACGAGCAGTACTTC.

J is TRBJ1-2 and V is TRBV18; D is ambiguous. Germline V CDR1 and CDR2: KGHSH, LQKENI. The CDR3 totals 15 residues. The V end lost 3 bases, the J end lost 2 bases, and 13 bases lay between the germline ends. The CDR3, as DNA: TGTGCCAGCTCACCCGGGGTGGCAGGCAACTATGGCTACACCTTC. This translates into CASSPGVAGNYGYTF.

The chain employs TRBV6-5 and TRBJ2-1, with 9 bases lining up with TRBD2. The germline gives CDR1 MNHEY, CDR2 SVGAGI. V gave up 0 bases and J gave up 0 bases; unmatched junction bases: 0. The length of the CDR3 is 16 residues. DNA for the CDR3: TGTGCCAGCAGTTACTCTAGCGGGGGCTCCTACAATGAGCAGTTCTTC. This sequence encodes CASSYSSGGSYNEQFF.